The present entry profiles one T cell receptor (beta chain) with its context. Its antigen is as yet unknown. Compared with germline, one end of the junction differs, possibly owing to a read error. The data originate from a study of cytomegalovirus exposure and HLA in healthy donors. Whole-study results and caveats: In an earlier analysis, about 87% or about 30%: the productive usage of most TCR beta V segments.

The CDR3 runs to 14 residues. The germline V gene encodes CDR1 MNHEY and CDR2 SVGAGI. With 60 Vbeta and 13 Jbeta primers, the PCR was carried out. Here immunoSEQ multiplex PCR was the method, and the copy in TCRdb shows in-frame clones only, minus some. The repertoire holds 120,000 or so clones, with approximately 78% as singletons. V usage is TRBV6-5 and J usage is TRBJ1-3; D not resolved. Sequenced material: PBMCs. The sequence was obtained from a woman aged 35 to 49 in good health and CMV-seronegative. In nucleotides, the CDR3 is TGTGCCAGCAGTCACTCCTCCCGAGGGAACACCATATATTTT. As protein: CASSHSSRGNTIYF.